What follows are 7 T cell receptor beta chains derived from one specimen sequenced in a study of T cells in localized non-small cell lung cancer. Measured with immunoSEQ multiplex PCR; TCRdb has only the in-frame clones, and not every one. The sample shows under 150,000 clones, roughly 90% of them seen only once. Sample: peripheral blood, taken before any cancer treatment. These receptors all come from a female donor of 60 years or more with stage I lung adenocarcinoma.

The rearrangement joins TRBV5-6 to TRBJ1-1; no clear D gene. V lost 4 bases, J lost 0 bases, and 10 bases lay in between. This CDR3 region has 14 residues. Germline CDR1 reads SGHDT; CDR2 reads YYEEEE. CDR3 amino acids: CASSLAGMNTEAFF. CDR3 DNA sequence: TGTGCCAGCAGCCTGGCGGGGATGAACACTGAAGCTTTCTTT.

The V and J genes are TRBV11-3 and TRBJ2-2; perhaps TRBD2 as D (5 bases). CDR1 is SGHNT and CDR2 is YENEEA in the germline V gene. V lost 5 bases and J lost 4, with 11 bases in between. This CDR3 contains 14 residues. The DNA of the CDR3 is TGTGCCAGCAGCCGGGGTCTAGGCACCGGGGAGCTGTTTTTT. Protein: CASSRGLGTGELFF.

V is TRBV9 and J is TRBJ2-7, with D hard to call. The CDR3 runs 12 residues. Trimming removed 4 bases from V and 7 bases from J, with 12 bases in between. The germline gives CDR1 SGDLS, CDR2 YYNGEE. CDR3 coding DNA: TGTGCCAGCAGCCATAGTAGTGGGGAGCAGTACTTC. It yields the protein CASSHSSGEQYF.

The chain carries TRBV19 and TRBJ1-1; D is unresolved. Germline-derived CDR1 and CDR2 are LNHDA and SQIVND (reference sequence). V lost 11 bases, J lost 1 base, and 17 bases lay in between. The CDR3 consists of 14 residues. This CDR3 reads CASSQARSNTEAFF. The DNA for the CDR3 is TGTGCCTCCTCCCAGGCACGTTCGAACACTGAAGCTTTCTTT.

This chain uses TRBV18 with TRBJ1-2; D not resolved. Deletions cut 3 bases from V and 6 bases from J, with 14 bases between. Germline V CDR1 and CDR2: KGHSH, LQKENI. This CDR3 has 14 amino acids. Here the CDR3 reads CASSPTLSQDGYTF. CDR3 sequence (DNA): TGTGCCAGCTCACCTACCCTCTCACAAGATGGCTACACCTTC.

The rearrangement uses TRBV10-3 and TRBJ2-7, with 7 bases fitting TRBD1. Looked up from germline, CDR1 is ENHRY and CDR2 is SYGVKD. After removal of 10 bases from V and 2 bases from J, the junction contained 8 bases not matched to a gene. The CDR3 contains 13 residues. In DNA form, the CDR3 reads TGTGCCACCGAGGACAGGTTAGCCTACGAGCAGTACTTC. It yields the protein CATEDRLAYEQYF.

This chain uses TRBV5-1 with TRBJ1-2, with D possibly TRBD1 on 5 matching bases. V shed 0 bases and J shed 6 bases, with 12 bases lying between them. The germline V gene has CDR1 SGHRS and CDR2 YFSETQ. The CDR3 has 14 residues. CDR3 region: CASSLVGEENGYTF. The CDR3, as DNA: TGCGCCAGCAGCTTGGTAGGGGAGGAGAATGGCTACACCTTC. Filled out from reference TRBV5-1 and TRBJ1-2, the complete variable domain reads KAGVTQTPRYLIKTRGQQVTLSCSPISGHRSVSWYQQTPGQGLQFLFEYFSETQRNKGNFPGRFSGRQFSNSRSEMNVSTLELGDSALYLCASSLVGEENGYTFGSGTRLTVV.